These 20 T cell receptor beta chains came from one sample sequenced in a study of spatial heterogeneity in lung cancer (dated by TCRdb to between 2018 and 2021). Summary of the overall study and its limitations: The tumor nonsynonymous mutation count correlated with the number of expanded alpha and beta TCRs within the tumor.

The time point label here, explained by the study, means: sample taken at primary tumor resection. Antigens of these TCRs are unknown. Libraries were constructed by 5' RACE. TCRdb shows the sequencer as NextSeq 500. Using fastp trimming at Q25 and MiXCR clonotype assembly, TCRdb reanalyzed the public sequencing data and kept in-frame beta chains. Each CDR3 protein gets just one entry, which takes the most common genes and DNA from the rows behind it. Here the sample has 9,500 to 13,000 distinct CDR3 sequences; 7.5% to 9.5% occur a single time. The ten largest clones capture 15% to 20% of the sample. The sequences come from lung tumor tissue, collected at surgery. These receptors were collected from a male donor with early-stage non-small cell lung cancer.

This clonotype appeared a few times. The chain is built from TRBV28 and TRBJ2-2; D is perhaps TRBD2 (5 bases). The CDR3 is 14 residues long. Deletions cut 5 bases from V and 1 base from J, with 8 bases between. CDR1 and CDR2 (germline): MDHEN, SYDVKM. The chain's CDR3 is CASSSGKNTGELFF. Written as DNA, the CDR3 is TGTGCCAGCAGTAGCGGAAAGAACACCGGGGAGCTGTTTTTT.

This clonotype was counted a few times. The V and J genes are TRBV5-6 and TRBJ2-3, with 10 bases lining up with TRBD1. V lost 4 bases, J lost 4 bases, and 6 bases stayed unmatched. Germline lookup yields CDR1 SGHDT and CDR2 YYEEEE. This CDR3 has 15 amino acids. Here the CDR3 DNA reads TGTGCCAGCAGCCGGACAGGGGGTTTGGCAGATACGCAGTATTTT. Protein product: CASSRTGGLADTQYF.

This clonotype was detected ten times or more. The chain is built from TRBV29-1 and TRBJ2-3; D may be TRBD1 (6 bases). The CDR3 is 13 residues long. The V end lost 6 bases, the J end lost 4 bases, and 14 bases lay between the germline ends. Germline V CDR1 and CDR2: SQVTM, ANQGSEA. CDR3 sequence: CSVYRDNADTQYF. The CDR3 DNA reads as TGCAGCGTATACCGGGACAATGCAGATACGCAGTATTTT.

There are many counts of this clonotype. V gene TRBV4-2 combines with J gene TRBJ1-5; TRBD1 matches at 7 bases. With V trimmed by 2 bases and J by 3 bases, 10 bases remained unmatched. This CDR3 contains 17 residues. CDR1 and CDR2 from the germline V gene are LGHNA and YNFKEQ. The CDR3 sequence: CASSQRSGGMYNQPQHF. CDR3 DNA sequence: TGTGCCAGCAGCCAACGTTCAGGGGGGATGTACAATCAGCCCCAGCATTTT.

The chain uses TRBV3-1 and TRBJ2-3; 8 positions agree with TRBD2. The ends lost 3 bases at V and 8 bases at J; junction bases unmatched: 10. Germline V gene data show CDR1 as LGHDT and CDR2 as YNNKEL (reference sequence). The CDR3 is made up of 15 amino acids. The CDR3 DNA reads as TGTGCCAGCAGCCATAAGACTAGCGCTGGGGGTACGCAGTATTTT. Translation gives CASSHKTSAGGTQYF.

V usage is TRBV7-6 and J usage is TRBJ1-6; unclear D gene. CDR3 length equals 14 residues. Germline V gene data show CDR1 as SGHVS and CDR2 as FNYEAQ. V lost 1 base and J 6 bases, leaving 7 bases between the germline ends. CDR3 residues: CASSLEQFNSPLHF. The DNA of the CDR3 is TGTGCCAGCAGCTTAGAACAGTTTAATTCACCCCTCCACTTT.

By proportion, this clonotype is medium-sized (0.01 to 0.1%). The gene calls are TRBV6-2 or TRBV6-3 and TRBJ1-1; a weak D match, TRBD1 (6 bases). Germline CDR1 and CDR2: MNHEY and SVGEGT. Trimming cost V 8 bases and J 4 bases, with 11 bases left between them. This CDR3 spans 12 amino acids. The CDR3 bases are TGTGCCAGCCAGGGGAGTTTCACTGAAGCTTTCTTT. Residues: CASQGSFTEAFF.

This clonotype was counted between two and nine times. V gene TRBV7-9 combines with J gene TRBJ1-5; D is unclear. Deletions cut 6 bases from V and 5 bases from J, with 14 bases between. This CDR3 region has 14 residues. CDR1 is SEHNR, CDR2 FQNEAQ, per germline (reference sequence). CDR3: CASSHLGGDQPQHF. The CDR3 nucleotides are TGTGCCAGCAGTCACCTGGGCGGGGATCAGCCCCAGCATTTT. Using reference TRBV7-9 and TRBJ1-5 for the parts outside the CDR3, the full variable domain is DTGVSQNPRHKITKRGQNVTFRCDPISEHNRLYWYRQTLGQGPEFLTYFQNEAQLEKSRLLSDRFSAERPKGSFSTLEIQRTEQGDSAMYLCASSHLGGDQPQHFGDGTRLSIL.

There are many counts of this clonotype. The chain uses TRBV30 and TRBJ2-7; 11 bases align to TRBD2. With 5 bases clipped from V and 2 bases from J, the junction kept 2 bases outside the gene matches. CDR3 length: 13 amino acids. Germline V lookup: CDR1 GTSNPN, CDR2 SVGIG (reference sequence). The CDR3 region is CAWGTSGAYEQYF. CDR3 nucleotide sequence: TGTGCCTGGGGGACTAGCGGTGCCTACGAGCAGTACTTC.

This clonotype was observed many times. This rearrangement joins TRBV5-4 to TRBJ2-3; TRBD2 matches 7 bases. Germline V gives CDR1 SGHNT, CDR2 YYREEE (reference sequence). The CDR3 totals 16 residues. Unmatched junction bases numbered 10, after V lost 2 bases and J lost 4 bases. The CDR3 spells CASSFKAGQVADTQYF. CDR3 DNA sequence: TGTGCCAGCAGCTTTAAAGCGGGGCAGGTCGCAGATACGCAGTATTTT.

This clonotype was counted between two and nine times. This chain joins TRBV12-3 or TRBV12-4 and TRBJ1-6; the D is unclear. The CDR3 covers 15 residues. V lost 3 bases and J lost 6, with 12 bases in between. For the CDR3, the DNA is TGTGCCAGCAGTTTCATGGCGGGCGGTAATTCACCCCTCCACTTT. Its translation: CASSFMAGGNSPLHF.

This clonotype was picked up a small number of times. V usage is TRBV20-1 and J usage is TRBJ2-5; D gene unclear. The CDR3 is 14 amino acids. Looked up from germline, CDR1 is DFQATT and CDR2 is SNEGSKA (reference sequence). Between the trimmed V and J ends, which lost 6 bases and 2 bases, there was a span of 16 bases. Here the CDR3 reads CSAQRPIPQETQYF. Here the CDR3 DNA reads TGCAGTGCCCAGAGACCTATACCTCAAGAGACCCAGTACTTC.

V and J are TRBV20-1 and TRBJ2-1; D is unclear. Trimming stripped 3 bases from V and 0 bases from J, with 6 bases between. Germline lookup yields CDR1 DFQATT and CDR2 SNEGSKA (reference sequence). This CDR3 spans 13 amino acids. As DNA, the CDR3 is TGCAGTGCTAGCTTTAGCTCCTACAATGAGCAGTTCTTC. Encoded protein: CSASFSSYNEQFF.

This clonotype was seen many times. The V gene is TRBV29-1, the J gene TRBJ2-1; D remains ambiguous. V lost 2 bases and J lost 0, with 14 bases in between. Germline lookup yields CDR1 SQVTM and CDR2 ANQGSEA. The CDR3 sequence is 16 residues long. For the CDR3, the DNA is TGCAGCGTTGAATTTAAGGGTACAAGCTCCTACAATGAGCAGTTCTTC. This translates into CSVEFKGTSSYNEQFF.

This clonotype has a count of ten or more. V is TRBV11-1 and J is TRBJ2-4, with D unclear. Trimming removed 0 bases at V and 3 bases at J, with 9 bases between. CDR3 length equals 15 residues. CDR1 and CDR2 from the germline V gene are SGHAT and FQDESV (reference sequence). CDR3 sequence reads: CASSLAIGGKNIQYF. CDR3 nucleotide sequence: TGTGCCAGCAGCTTAGCTATAGGTGGCAAAAACATTCAGTACTTC. Combining the CDR3 with reference TRBV11-1 and TRBJ2-4 gives the whole variable domain EAEVAQSPRYKITEKSQAVAFWCDPISGHATLYWYRQILGQGPELLVQFQDESVVDDSQLPKDRFSAERLKGVDSTLKIQPAELGDSAMYLCASSLAIGGKNIQYFGAGTRLSVL.

This clonotype was observed a few times. The CDR3 DNA reads as TGCGCCAGCACCCTGAGAGCGGGAGCGGGGGCAGATACGCAGTATTTT. This gives the protein CASTLRAGAGADTQYF. The chain employs TRBV5-1 and TRBJ2-3, with 8 bases identical to TRBD2. The CDR3 length is 16 residues. Trimming cost V 6 bases and J 4 bases; bases outside gene matches: 13. Germline CDR1 and CDR2: SGHRS and YFSETQ. Full variable domain (rest looked up from reference TRBV5-1 and TRBJ2-3): KAGVTQTPRYLIKTRGQQVTLSCSPISGHRSVSWYQQTPGQGLQFLFEYFSETQRNKGNFPGRFSGRQFSNSRSEMNVSTLELGDSALYLCASTLRAGAGADTQYFGPGTRLTVL.

At least ten counts were recorded for this clonotype. The chain carries TRBV28 and TRBJ1-6; a possible D gene is TRBD1 (5 bases). CDR3 size: 13 residues. Germline CDR1 reads MDHEN; CDR2 reads SYDVKM. The germline V and J ends were trimmed by 4 bases and 7 bases, with 8 bases remaining between them. This CDR3 is CASSSEGNSPLHF. CDR3 sequence (DNA): TGTGCCAGCAGTTCGGAGGGGAATTCACCCCTCCACTTT.

This CDR3 is CAIKGSADTQYF. CDR3 sequence (DNA): TGTGCCATCAAGGGGAGCGCAGATACGCAGTATTTT. The genes are TRBV10-3 and TRBJ2-3; D might be TRBD1 or TRBD2, each matching 5 bases. The CDR3 totals 12 residues. The V end was cut by 7 bases, the J end by 4 bases, with 9 bases between. The germline CDR1 and CDR2 sequences are ENHRY and SYGVKD.

This clonotype was seen at least ten times. The chain couples TRBV28 to TRBJ2-5; 11 bases match TRBD2. Germline V gene lookup returns CDR1 MDHEN and CDR2 SYDVKM. With V trimmed by 7 bases and J by 4 bases, 8 bases remained unmatched. The CDR3 is made up of 15 amino acids. The CDR3 sequence is CASTRPLAGGETQYF. CDR3 bases: TGTGCCAGCACCCGACCCCTAGCGGGGGGAGAGACCCAGTACTTC.

This clonotype was counted at least ten times. The V gene is TRBV2, the J gene TRBJ2-3; tentatively, D is TRBD1 (6 bases). Between the trimmed V and J ends, which lost 1 base and 2 bases, there was a span of 10 bases. From germline, CDR1 is SNHLY and CDR2 FYNNEI. The CDR3 contains 15 residues. The DNA for the CDR3 is TGTGCCAGCAGTGAAGAGGGACACCCCACAGATACGCAGTATTTT. Its translation is CASSEEGHPTDTQYF.